Below are 29 T cell receptor beta chains sequenced from a single sample in a study of shared clonotypes between healthy human individuals. The method was immunoSEQ multiplex PCR; TCRdb's version includes in-frame clones alone and lacks a portion of them. Of 1.4 million or so clones listed, around 98.5% are singletons. Specimen: naive CD4+ T cells sorted from blood. Subset reported: CD45RA+ positively selected. Source of these receptors: a man aged 25 to 45 in good health.

The chain joins TRBV2 to TRBJ1-1; D call uncertain. The V end was cut by 1 base, the J end by 8 bases, with 11 bases between. The CDR3 contains 13 residues. Germline CDR1 and CDR2: SNHLY and FYNNEI. Here the CDR3 reads CASSEEGTGEAFF. The CDR3 DNA is TGTGCCAGCAGTGAAGAGGGTACCGGCGAAGCTTTCTTT.

The genes are TRBV5-8 and TRBJ1-5; no definite D call. The V end lost 1 base, the J end lost 6 bases, and 14 bases lay between the germline ends. CDR1 is SGHTS, CDR2 YDEGEE, per germline. The CDR3 has 15 residues. The CDR3 region is CASSLQQPGGQPQHF. In DNA form, the CDR3 reads TGTGCCAGCAGCTTGCAACAGCCCGGCGGTCAGCCCCAGCATTTT.

In this sample, this clone turned up once. The chain couples TRBV6-5 to TRBJ2-7; 8 positions agree with TRBD2. The junction had 7 bases not matched to a gene; V was cut back by 2 bases and J by 4 bases. The germline V gene encodes CDR1 MNHEY and CDR2 SVGAGI. The CDR3 consists of 15 residues. The CDR3 DNA follows: TGTGCCAGCAGTTACATGACGGGAGGGCCGTACGAGCAGTACTTC. Translating it yields CASSYMTGGPYEQYF.

V usage is TRBV19 and J usage is TRBJ2-1; TRBD1 matches 9 bases. Germline CDR1 and CDR2: LNHDA and SQIVND (reference sequence). This CDR3 is built from 13 residues. The V segment lost 8 bases and the J segment 12 bases; nucleotides outside the gene matches: 11. In DNA, the CDR3 is TGTGCCAGTGGGGCGGGACAGGGTTTAGGGCAGTTCTTC. Encoded protein: CASGAGQGLGQFF.

This chain connects TRBV12-5 to TRBJ2-1; D gene ambiguous. Germline V gene lookup returns CDR1 LGHNT and CDR2 FRNRAP. There are 14 residues in the CDR3. Trimming took 5 bases from V and 4 from J, leaving 12 bases between them. The chain's CDR3 is CASGLTSSYNEQFF. For the CDR3, the DNA is TGTGCTAGTGGTCTCACTTCGTCTTACAATGAGCAGTTCTTC.

The V and J genes are TRBV6-5 and TRBJ1-5; 10 bases match TRBD1. Germline-derived CDR1 and CDR2 are MNHEY and SVGAGI. Unmatched junction bases numbered 5, after V lost 6 bases and J lost 6 bases. The CDR3 covers 14 residues. The CDR3 spells CASSPDRGRQPQHF. CDR3 DNA: TGTGCCAGCAGCCCCGACAGGGGGCGTCAGCCCCAGCATTTT.

The chain employs TRBV6-6 and TRBJ2-1, with D perhaps TRBD1 (6 bases). In germline, CDR1 is MNHNY, CDR2 SVGAGI (reference sequence). Trimming removed 6 bases from V and 7 bases from J, with 16 bases in between. The CDR3 covers 14 residues. The CDR3 is CASRTGLSYNEQFF. The CDR3 DNA sequence: TGTGCCAGCAGAACAGGGTTAAGCTATAATGAGCAGTTCTTC.

V is TRBV6-6 and J is TRBJ2-1, with D tentatively TRBD1 (6 bases). Germline V CDR1 and CDR2: MNHNY, SVGAGI (reference sequence). The CDR3 spans 13 residues. Trimming stripped 10 bases from V and 0 bases from J, with 10 bases between. This chain's CDR3 is CATGQSSYNEQFF. The CDR3 DNA is TGTGCCACAGGACAGAGCTCCTACAATGAGCAGTTCTTC.

V is TRBV29-1 and J is TRBJ2-5; 9 nucleotides line up with TRBD1. The junction had 4 bases not matched to a gene; V was cut back by 6 bases and J by 5 bases. The CDR3 sequence is 12 residues long. Germline CDR1 SQVTM, CDR2 ANQGSEA. The CDR3 is CSVRGQGETQYF. The CDR3 DNA reads as TGCAGCGTCAGGGGACAGGGCGAGACCCAGTACTTC.

The genes are TRBV5-1 and TRBJ1-1; D gene uncertain. Germline CDR1 SGHRS, CDR2 YFSETQ. The CDR3 consists of 14 residues. Trimming removed 3 bases from V and 4 bases from J, with 13 bases in between. The CDR3 DNA reads as TGCGCCAGCAGCTCGACCGGTTTGAGCACTGAAGCTTTCTTT. Protein product: CASSSTGLSTEAFF.

This clone appeared once. The V gene is TRBV6-6, the J gene TRBJ2-7, with 12 bases identical to TRBD2. The germline V gene encodes CDR1 MNHNY and CDR2 SVGAGI (reference sequence). V shed 5 bases, J shed 3 bases, and the junction held 5 bases outside the gene matches. This CDR3 is built from 15 residues. This CDR3 reads CASSRLAGEFYEQYF. CDR3 bases: TGTGCCAGCAGTCGACTAGCGGGAGAGTTCTACGAGCAGTACTTC.

Here the CDR3 DNA reads TGTGCCAGCAGTTTGCCGGGGGGCCTGAGCAATCAGCCCCAGCATTTT. Its translation: CASSLPGGLSNQPQHF. The genes are TRBV28 and TRBJ1-5; D might be TRBD1 (6 bases). The CDR3 totals 16 residues. Looked up from germline, CDR1 is MDHEN and CDR2 is SYDVKM. The V gene lost 3 bases and the J gene lost 1 base, with 13 bases spanning the gap.

V gene TRBV6-6 combines with J gene TRBJ1-4; the match to TRBD1 covers 8 bases. V was pared by 5 bases and J by 8 bases, with 7 bases of the junction left unmatched. The CDR3 consists of 14 residues. Germline values: CDR1 MNHNY, CDR2 SVGAGI (reference sequence). CDR3 in amino acids: CASSNRGRAEKLFF. CDR3 coding DNA: TGTGCCAGCAGTAACAGGGGGAGAGCGGAAAAACTGTTTTTT.

The V and J genes are TRBV9 and TRBJ2-3; TRBD1 might be the D (6 bases). Germline values: CDR1 SGDLS, CDR2 YYNGEE. The CDR3 spans 15 residues. The V end was cut by 0 bases, the J end by 2 bases, with 10 bases between. CDR3 sequence (DNA): TGTGCCAGCAGCGTAGTTTGGGGGCCCACAGATACGCAGTATTTT. Translation gives CASSVVWGPTDTQYF.

The chain carries TRBV27 and TRBJ2-2; D tentatively fits TRBD1 or TRBD2 (5 bases each). The CDR3 is 14 residues long. CDR1 and CDR2 (germline): MNHEY, SMNVEV (reference sequence). Trimming removed 3 bases from V and 3 bases from J, with 8 bases in between. The DNA for the CDR3 is TGTGCCAGCAGTTTTAGGGGAGACACCGGGGAGCTGTTTTTT. Its protein is CASSFRGDTGELFF.

The chain combines TRBV7-6 with TRBJ2-1, with unresolved D. CDR3 length: 13 amino acids. V was cut by 5 bases and J by 5 bases, with 10 bases left in between. Germline V gene data show CDR1 as SGHVS and CDR2 as FNYEAQ. The CDR3 sequence: CASSRSNDNEQFF. CDR3 sequence (DNA): TGTGCCAGCAGCCGAAGCAACGACAATGAGCAGTTCTTC.

This clone appeared once. The chain uses TRBV4-3 and TRBJ1-5, with 10 bases aligning to TRBD1. The CDR3 is 17 amino acids. Germline assignment: CDR1 LGHNA and CDR2 YSLEER. V gave up 0 bases and J gave up 0 bases; unmatched junction bases: 2. The CDR3 region has the DNA TGCGCCAGCAGCCAAGATGACAGGGGGCTTAGCAATCAGCCCCAGCATTTT. Its protein is CASSQDDRGLSNQPQHF.

The CDR3 sequence: CASSLVPAGVGYEQYF. For the CDR3, the DNA is TGCGCCAGCAGCTTGGTCCCAGCGGGAGTGGGCTACGAGCAGTACTTC. The rearrangement joins TRBV5-1 to TRBJ2-7, with TRBD2 matching over 8 bases. V trimming: 0 bases; J trimming: 3 bases; junction bases outside the gene matches: 8. CDR1 and CDR2 from the germline V gene are SGHRS and YFSETQ. The CDR3 contains 16 residues.

The chain employs TRBV6-6 and TRBJ1-4, with D perhaps TRBD1 (5 bases). This CDR3 is 14 amino acids long. Trimming removed 6 bases from V and 5 bases from J, with 13 bases in between. Germline assignment: CDR1 MNHNY and CDR2 SVGAGI (reference sequence). This CDR3 is CASSPEGWNEKLFF. In DNA form, the CDR3 reads TGTGCCAGCAGCCCCGAGGGGTGGAATGAAAAACTGTTTTTT.

The chain links TRBV11-2 to TRBJ2-3; 13 bases fit TRBD2. This CDR3 is built from 16 residues. V lost 5 bases and J lost 4; bases outside the gene matches: 6. Germline CDR1 is SGHAT and CDR2 is FQNNGV. The CDR3, as DNA: TGTGCCAGCAGCCGCTGGACTAGCGGGAGTTCAGATACGCAGTATTTT. This gives the protein CASSRWTSGSSDTQYF.

J is TRBJ1-5 and V is TRBV28, with D maybe TRBD1 (5 bases). CDR1 MDHEN and CDR2 SYDVKM come from the germline V gene. Trimming took off 8 bases at V and 0 bases at J, with 11 bases between the two ends. This CDR3 region has 14 residues. The CDR3 loop is CASRKGHSNQPQHF. The CDR3 DNA sequence: TGTGCCAGCCGTAAGGGGCATAGCAATCAGCCCCAGCATTTT.

With respect to this clone: Additional DNA sequences in this sample encode the identical CDR3. The chain combines TRBV20-1 with TRBJ1-4; D is ambiguous. Germline V gene lookup returns CDR1 DFQATT and CDR2 SNEGSKA (reference sequence). Trimming cost V 3 bases and J 8 bases, with 7 bases left between them. The CDR3 has 11 amino acids. DNA for the CDR3: TGCAGTGCTAGGGTGGGGGAAAAACTGTTTTTT. Encoded protein: CSARVGEKLFF.

The CDR3 DNA reads as TGTGCCAGCATTCAGGACAGGGGTGGGGGCAATGGTCAGCCCCAGCATTTT. Translated, it gives CASIQDRGGGNGQPQHF. The rearrangement links TRBV28 to TRBJ1-5; TRBD1 matches at 9 bases. V was clipped by 7 bases and J by 6 bases; unmatched bases: 16. The CDR3 is 17 amino acids. Looked up from germline, CDR1 is MDHEN and CDR2 is SYDVKM.

This rearrangement joins TRBV7-8 to TRBJ2-1, with 10 bases that match TRBD2. The CDR3 is 17 residues long. Germline V gene sequence: CDR1 SGHVS, CDR2 FQNEAQ. The ends lost 0 bases at V and 9 bases at J; junction bases unmatched: 11. Here the CDR3 reads CASSLAIAGGPLVEQFF. In nucleotides, the CDR3 is TGTGCCAGCAGCTTAGCGATAGCGGGAGGACCCTTAGTTGAGCAGTTCTTC.

This rearrangement joins TRBV15 to TRBJ2-5, with D possibly matching TRBD1 (5 bases). Germline V gene data show CDR1 as LNHNV and CDR2 as YYDKDF (reference sequence). CDR3 size: 15 residues. The V end lost 0 bases, the J end lost 1 base, and 9 bases lay between the germline ends. Here the CDR3 reads CATSRDFDSQETQYF. CDR3 nucleotide sequence: TGTGCCACCAGCAGAGATTTTGACAGCCAAGAGACCCAGTACTTC. Full variable domain (outside the CDR3, taken from reference TRBV15 and TRBJ2-5): DAMVIQNPRYQVTQFGKPVTLSCSQTLNHNVMYWYQQKSSQAPKLLFHYYDKDFNNEADTPDNFQSRRPNTSFCFLDIRSPGLGDTAMYLCATSRDFDSQETQYFGPGTRLLVL.

The chain has TRBV7-9 and TRBJ2-1; TRBD2 matches at 8 bases. CDR3 length: 15 amino acids. Germline CDR1 is SEHNR and CDR2 is FQNEAQ (reference sequence). V shed 5 bases, J shed 9 bases, and the junction held 12 bases outside the gene matches. CDR3 coding DNA: TGTGCCAGCAGCCTACCGGGACTAGGGAGTAGTGAGCAGTTCTTC. Translating it yields CASSLPGLGSSEQFF. Complete variable domain (other parts from reference TRBV7-9 and TRBJ2-1): DTGVSQNPRHKITKRGQNVTFRCDPISEHNRLYWYRQTLGQGPEFLTYFQNEAQLEKSRLLSDRFSAERPKGSFSTLEIQRTEQGDSAMYLCASSLPGLGSSEQFFGPGTRLTVL.

V usage is TRBV5-5 and J usage is TRBJ1-5; no reliable D call. The V end was cut by 2 bases, the J end by 5 bases, with 14 bases between. This CDR3 spans 15 amino acids. Germline-derived CDR1 and CDR2 are SGHKS and YYEKEE (reference sequence). For the CDR3, the DNA is TGTGCCAGCAGCTTTATCGCAAGTGTCGATCAGCCCCAGCATTTT. This translates into CASSFIASVDQPQHF.

The chain carries TRBV28 and TRBJ2-7, with 9 bases aligning to TRBD1. Germline loops: CDR1 MDHEN, CDR2 SYDVKM. The CDR3 has 14 amino acids. With V trimmed by 7 bases and J by 4 bases, 8 bases remained unmatched. In DNA form, the CDR3 reads TGTGCCAGCATCGAACAGGGGGCGCGGTACGAGCAGTACTTC. It yields the protein CASIEQGARYEQYF. Full variable domain (rest looked up from reference TRBV28 and TRBJ2-7): DVKVTQSSRYLVKRTGEKVFLECVQDMDHENMFWYRQDPGLGLRLIYFSYDVKMKEKGDIPEGYSVSREKKERFSLILESASTNQTSMYLCASIEQGARYEQYFGPGTRLTVT.

About this clone itself: In the same sample, other DNA sequences code for this CDR3. The DNA of the CDR3 is TGTGCCATCAGTGAAGGGACAGGGGGTTCTGGCTACACCTTC. Its translation: CAISEGTGGSGYTF. This sequence joins TRBV10-3 and TRBJ1-2; 11 bases map to TRBD1. V lost 3 bases to trimming and J lost 7 bases; unmatched junction nucleotides: 4. Germline V gene data show CDR1 as ENHRY and CDR2 as SYGVKD. The CDR3 loop spans 14 amino acids.